This TCR beta chain appears in the sequencing data of a study of T cells in localized non-small cell lung cancer. Only in-frame clones appear in the TCRdb table, and some are missing; sequencing was by immunoSEQ multiplex PCR. The profile shows about 3,000 clones, around 24% of them singletons. Germline V gene data show CDR1 as SGDLS and CDR2 as YYNGEE. The CDR3 is 14 residues long. V was clipped by 2 bases and J by 1 base, with 8 bases between them. This clone was seen more than once but under ten times. Its antigen is unidentified. Study-level points and caveats: Appearing in adjacent lung were a median about 50 of the top 100 tumor clones.

The rearrangement uses TRBV9 and TRBJ2-3; no definite D call. The receptor was derived from a female donor older than 55 with stage I lung adenocarcinoma. Here the sequenced sample was lung tumor tissue, taken before any cancer treatment. The CDR3 bases are TGTGCCAGCAGCGTGTCCCTTGGCACAGATACGCAGTATTTT. Protein product: CASSVSLGTDTQYF.